This TCR beta chain was captured by sequencing in a study of blood T cell repertoires in COVID-19. Study-level background: Sample material is recorded as cDNA or gDNA derived from T cells, B-cell-depleted T cells, or PBMCs.

Authors' methods: Counts of nucleated cells, estimated from reference gene primer amplification, were obtained. TCRdb keeps only in-frame clones here, not all; method: immunoSEQ multiplex PCR. V and J calls and clone size are given by that table; D and trimming were obtained from the DNA. Of approximately 200,000 clones detected, 80% to 90% appear once; the ten largest clones hold approximately 11%. Germline CDR1 reads MDHEN; CDR2 reads SYDVKM. This CDR3 is 17 amino acids long. Trimming removed 1 base at V and 3 bases at J, with 16 bases between. This receptor was obtained from a human donor with active or convalescent COVID-19. The donor label of this sample is uncertain. Sequencing was performed on peripheral blood. The chain carries TRBV28 and TRBJ1-5; D remains ambiguous. CDR3 sequence: CASSLFRTGVLNQPQHF. CDR3 coding DNA: TGTGCCAGCAGTTTATTCAGGACTGGTGTCCTCAATCAGCCCCAGCATTTT.